Only a few counts were recorded for the clone carrying this T cell receptor (beta chain). Its antigen is undetermined. It was with 60 Vbeta and 13 Jbeta primers that the PCR ran. Produced via immunoSEQ multiplex PCR; TCRdb's table is partial and in-frame only. In the table there are more than 95,000 clones, about 11% of which are singletons. Germline values: CDR1 MNHNY, CDR2 SVGAGI (reference sequence). The CDR3 extends over 13 amino acids. Trimming shortened V by 7 bases and J by 0 bases, and 7 bases separated the two germline ends. The sample comes from a study of cytomegalovirus exposure and HLA in healthy donors. Study-wide results and limits: When analyzed later, a missense DCLRE1C variant was found to be linked to TCR beta V- and J-gene trimming. In a later analysis, at a false discovery rate of 0.05, approximately 16,000 TCR beta sequences matched HLA alleles. The study listed 150 to 200 cytomegalovirus-associated TCR beta chains. V segments that were indistinguishable, TRBV6-2 and TRBV6-3 among them, were omitted from analysis.

Sequencing input: PBMCs. The sequence was obtained from a woman aged 18-29 years in good health and CMV-seropositive. This chain connects TRBV6-6 to TRBJ2-1; a possible D gene is TRBD2 (5 bases). CDR3 DNA sequence: TGTGCCAGCACGGGGAGCTCCTACAATGAGCAGTTCTTC. It is translated as CASTGSSYNEQFF.